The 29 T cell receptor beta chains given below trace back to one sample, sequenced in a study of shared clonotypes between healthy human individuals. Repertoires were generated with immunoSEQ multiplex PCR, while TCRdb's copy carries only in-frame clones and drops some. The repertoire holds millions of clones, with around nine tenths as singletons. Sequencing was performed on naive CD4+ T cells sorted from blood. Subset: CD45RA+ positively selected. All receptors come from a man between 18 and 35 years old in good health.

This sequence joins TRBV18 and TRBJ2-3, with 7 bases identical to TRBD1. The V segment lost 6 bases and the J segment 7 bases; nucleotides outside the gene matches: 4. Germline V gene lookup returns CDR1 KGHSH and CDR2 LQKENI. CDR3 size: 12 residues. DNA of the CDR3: TGTGCCAGCTCCCCCAGGGGGAATACGCAGTATTTT. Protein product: CASSPRGNTQYF. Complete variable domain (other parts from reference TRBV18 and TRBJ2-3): NAGVMQNPRHLVRRRGQEARLRCSPMKGHSHVYWYRQLPEEGLKFMVYLQKENIIDESGMPKERFSAEFPKEGPSILRIQQVVRGDSAAYFCASSPRGNTQYFGPGTRLTVL.

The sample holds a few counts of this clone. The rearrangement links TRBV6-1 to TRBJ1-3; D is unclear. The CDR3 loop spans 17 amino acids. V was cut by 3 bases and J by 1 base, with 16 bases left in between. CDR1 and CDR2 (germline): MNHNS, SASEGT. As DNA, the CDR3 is TGTGCCAGCAGTGACACCACGCGGCAGGTTTCTGGAAACACCATATATTTT. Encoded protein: CASSDTTRQVSGNTIYF.

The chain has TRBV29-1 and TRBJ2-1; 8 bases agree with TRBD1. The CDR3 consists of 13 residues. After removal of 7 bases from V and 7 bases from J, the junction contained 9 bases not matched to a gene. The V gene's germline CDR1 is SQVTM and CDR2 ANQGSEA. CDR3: CSALGTGRNEQFF. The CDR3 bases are TGCAGCGCCCTAGGGACAGGTAGGAATGAGCAGTTCTTC.

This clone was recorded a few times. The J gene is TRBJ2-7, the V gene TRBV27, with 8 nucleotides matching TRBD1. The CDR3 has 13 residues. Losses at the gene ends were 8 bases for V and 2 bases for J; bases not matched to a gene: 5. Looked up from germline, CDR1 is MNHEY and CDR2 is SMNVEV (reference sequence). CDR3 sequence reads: CASQRQGTYEQYF. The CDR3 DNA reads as TGTGCCAGCCAGCGACAGGGGACCTACGAGCAGTACTTC.

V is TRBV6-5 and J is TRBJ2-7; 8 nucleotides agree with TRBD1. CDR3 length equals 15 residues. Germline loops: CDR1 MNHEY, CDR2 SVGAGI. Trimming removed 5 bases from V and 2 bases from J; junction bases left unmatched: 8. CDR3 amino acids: CASSPGTGPPYEQYF. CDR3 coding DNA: TGTGCCAGCAGTCCTGGGACAGGTCCGCCCTACGAGCAGTACTTC.

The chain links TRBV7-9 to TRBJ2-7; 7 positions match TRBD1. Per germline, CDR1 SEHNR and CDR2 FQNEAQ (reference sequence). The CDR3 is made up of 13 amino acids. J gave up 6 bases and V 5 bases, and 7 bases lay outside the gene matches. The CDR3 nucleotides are TGTGCCAGCAGCCCCGACAGGGTAGCCGAGCAGTACTTC. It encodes CASSPDRVAEQYF. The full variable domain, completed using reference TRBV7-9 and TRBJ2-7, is DTGVSQNPRHKITKRGQNVTFRCDPISEHNRLYWYRQTLGQGPEFLTYFQNEAQLEKSRLLSDRFSAERPKGSFSTLEIQRTEQGDSAMYLCASSPDRVAEQYFGPGTRLTVT.

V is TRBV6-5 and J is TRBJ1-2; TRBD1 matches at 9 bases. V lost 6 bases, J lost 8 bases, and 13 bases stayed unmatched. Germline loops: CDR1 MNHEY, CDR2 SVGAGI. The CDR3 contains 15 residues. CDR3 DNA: TGTGCCAGCAGCCCCCCCATACAGGGGGCACGGGGCTACACCTTC. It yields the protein CASSPPIQGARGYTF.

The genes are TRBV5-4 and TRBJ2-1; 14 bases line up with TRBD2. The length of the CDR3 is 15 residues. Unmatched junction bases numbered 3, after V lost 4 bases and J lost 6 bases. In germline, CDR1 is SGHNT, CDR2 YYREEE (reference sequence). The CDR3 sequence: CASSPGLAGVNEQFF. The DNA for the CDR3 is TGTGCCAGCAGCCCGGGACTAGCGGGAGTCAATGAGCAGTTCTTC.

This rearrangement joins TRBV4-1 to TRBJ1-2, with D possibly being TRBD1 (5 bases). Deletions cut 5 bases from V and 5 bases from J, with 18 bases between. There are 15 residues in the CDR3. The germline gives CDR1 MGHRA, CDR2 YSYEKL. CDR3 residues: CASSNPPGGEYGYTF. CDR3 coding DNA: TGCGCCAGCAGCAACCCTCCGGGAGGGGAATATGGCTACACCTTC.

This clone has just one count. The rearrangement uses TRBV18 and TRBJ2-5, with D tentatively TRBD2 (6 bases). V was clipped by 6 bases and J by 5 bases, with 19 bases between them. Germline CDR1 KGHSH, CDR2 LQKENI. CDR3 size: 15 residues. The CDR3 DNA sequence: TGTGCCAGCTCGTCGGTACTAGCTGCGGGGGAGACCCAGTACTTC. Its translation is CASSSVLAAGETQYF.

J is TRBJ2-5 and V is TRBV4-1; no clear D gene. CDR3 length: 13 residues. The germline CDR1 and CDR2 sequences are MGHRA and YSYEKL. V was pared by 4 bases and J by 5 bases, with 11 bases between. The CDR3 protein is CASSLALAETQYF. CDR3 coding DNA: TGCGCCAGCAGCCTAGCCCTGGCCGAGACCCAGTACTTC.

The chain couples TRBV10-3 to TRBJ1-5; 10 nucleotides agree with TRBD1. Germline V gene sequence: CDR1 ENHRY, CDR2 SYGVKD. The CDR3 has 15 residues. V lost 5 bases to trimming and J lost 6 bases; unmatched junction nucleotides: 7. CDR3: CAISPGTGVGQPQHF. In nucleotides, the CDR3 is TGTGCCATCAGTCCCGGGACAGGGGTAGGTCAGCCCCAGCATTTT.

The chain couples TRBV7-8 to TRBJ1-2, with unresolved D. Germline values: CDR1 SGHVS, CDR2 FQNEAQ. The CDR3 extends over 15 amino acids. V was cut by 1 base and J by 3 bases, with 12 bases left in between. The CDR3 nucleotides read TGTGCCAGCAGCTTAGGGCCGGGCTCAGACTATGGCTACACCTTC. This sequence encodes CASSLGPGSDYGYTF.

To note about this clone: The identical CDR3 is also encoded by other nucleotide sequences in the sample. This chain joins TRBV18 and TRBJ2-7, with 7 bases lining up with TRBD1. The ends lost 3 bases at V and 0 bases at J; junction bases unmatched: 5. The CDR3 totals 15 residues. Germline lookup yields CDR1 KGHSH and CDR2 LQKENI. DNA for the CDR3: TGTGCCAGCTCACCTAAGACAGGGATCTCCTACGAGCAGTACTTC. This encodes CASSPKTGISYEQYF.

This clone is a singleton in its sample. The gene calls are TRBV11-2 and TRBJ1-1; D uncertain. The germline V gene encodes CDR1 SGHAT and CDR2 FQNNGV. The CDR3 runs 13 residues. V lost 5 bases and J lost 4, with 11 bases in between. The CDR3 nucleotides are TGTGCCAGCAGCCCGCGGACCCTCACTGAAGCTTTCTTT. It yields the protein CASSPRTLTEAFF.

Here the CDR3 DNA reads TGTGCCTGGAGTCCCGCGGCGGGTGGAGAGACCCAGTACTTC. Translation gives CAWSPAAGGETQYF. The V and J genes are TRBV30 and TRBJ2-5; D is possibly TRBD2 (5 bases). CDR1 is GTSNPN and CDR2 is SVGIG in the germline V gene (reference sequence). CDR3 length: 14 residues. V was cut by 2 bases and J by 4 bases, with 14 bases left in between.

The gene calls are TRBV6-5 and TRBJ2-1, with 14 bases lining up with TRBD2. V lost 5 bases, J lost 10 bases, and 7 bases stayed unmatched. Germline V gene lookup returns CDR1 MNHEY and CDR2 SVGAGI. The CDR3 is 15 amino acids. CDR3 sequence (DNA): TGTGCCAGCAGTCGTGGGACTAGCGGGGGCCCCGAGCAGTTCTTC. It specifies CASSRGTSGGPEQFF.

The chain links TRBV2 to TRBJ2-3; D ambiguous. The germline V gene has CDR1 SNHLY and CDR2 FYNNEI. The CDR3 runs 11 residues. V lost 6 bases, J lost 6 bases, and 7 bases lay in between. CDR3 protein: CASRRLDTQYF. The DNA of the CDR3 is TGTGCCAGCAGGAGGTTGGATACGCAGTATTTT.

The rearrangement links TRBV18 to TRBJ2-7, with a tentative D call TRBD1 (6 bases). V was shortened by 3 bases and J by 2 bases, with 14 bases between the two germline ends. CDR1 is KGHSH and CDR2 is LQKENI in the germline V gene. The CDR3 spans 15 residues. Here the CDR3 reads CASSPNIQGPYEQYF. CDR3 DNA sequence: TGTGCCAGCTCACCCAATATTCAGGGGCCCTACGAGCAGTACTTC.

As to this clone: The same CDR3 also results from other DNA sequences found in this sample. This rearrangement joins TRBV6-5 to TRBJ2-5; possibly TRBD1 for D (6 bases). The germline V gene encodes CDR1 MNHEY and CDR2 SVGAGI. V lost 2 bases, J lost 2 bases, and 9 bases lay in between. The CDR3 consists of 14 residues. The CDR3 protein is CASSYLTGQETQYF. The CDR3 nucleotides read TGTGCCAGCAGTTACCTGACAGGACAAGAGACCCAGTACTTC.

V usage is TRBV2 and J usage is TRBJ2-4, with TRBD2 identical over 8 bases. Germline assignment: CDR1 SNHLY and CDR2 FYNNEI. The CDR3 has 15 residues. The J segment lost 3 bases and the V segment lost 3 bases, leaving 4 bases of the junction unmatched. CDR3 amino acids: CASSETSVIKNIQYF. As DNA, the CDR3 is TGTGCCAGCAGTGAGACTAGCGTCATCAAAAACATTCAGTACTTC.

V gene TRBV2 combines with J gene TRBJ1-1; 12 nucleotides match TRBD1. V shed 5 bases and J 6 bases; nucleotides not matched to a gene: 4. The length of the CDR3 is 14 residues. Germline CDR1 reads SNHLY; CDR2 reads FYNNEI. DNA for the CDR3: TGTGCCAGCAGTCGGGACAGGGGGCCCGCTGAAGCTTTCTTT. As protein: CASSRDRGPAEAFF.

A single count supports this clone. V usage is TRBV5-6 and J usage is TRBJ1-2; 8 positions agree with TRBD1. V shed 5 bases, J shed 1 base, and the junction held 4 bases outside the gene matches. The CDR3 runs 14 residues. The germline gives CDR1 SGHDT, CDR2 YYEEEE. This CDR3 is CASRRTGSNYGYTF. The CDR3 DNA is TGTGCCAGCAGAAGGACAGGGAGTAACTATGGCTACACCTTC.

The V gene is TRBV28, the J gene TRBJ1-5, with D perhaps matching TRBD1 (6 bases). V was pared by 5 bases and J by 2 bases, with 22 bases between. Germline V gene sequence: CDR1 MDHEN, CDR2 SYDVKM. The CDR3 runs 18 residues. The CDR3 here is CASSLSVLRGPRNQPQHF. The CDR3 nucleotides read TGTGCCAGCAGTCTAAGCGTTTTACGGGGGCCTCGCAATCAGCCCCAGCATTTT.

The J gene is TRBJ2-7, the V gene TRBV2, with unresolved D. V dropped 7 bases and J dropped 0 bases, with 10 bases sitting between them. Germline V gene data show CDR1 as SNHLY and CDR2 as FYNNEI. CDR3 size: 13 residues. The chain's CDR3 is CASMRTASYEQYF. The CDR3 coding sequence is TGTGCCAGCATGAGGACGGCCTCCTACGAGCAGTACTTC.

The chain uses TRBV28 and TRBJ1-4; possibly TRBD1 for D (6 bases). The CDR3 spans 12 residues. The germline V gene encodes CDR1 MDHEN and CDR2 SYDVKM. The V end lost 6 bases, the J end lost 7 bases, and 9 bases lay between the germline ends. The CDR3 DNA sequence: TGTGCCAGCAGGACAGGCGGTGAAAAACTGTTTTTT. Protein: CASRTGGEKLFF.

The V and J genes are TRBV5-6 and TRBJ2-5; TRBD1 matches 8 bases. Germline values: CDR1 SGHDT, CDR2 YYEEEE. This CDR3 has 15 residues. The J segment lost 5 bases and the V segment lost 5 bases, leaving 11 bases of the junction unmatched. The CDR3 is CASRPGQATGETQYF. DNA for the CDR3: TGTGCCAGCAGACCGGGACAGGCGACGGGGGAGACCCAGTACTTC. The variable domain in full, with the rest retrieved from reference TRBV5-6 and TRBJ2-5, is DAGVTQSPTHLIKTRGQQVTLRCSPKSGHDTVSWYQQALGQGPQFIFQYYEEEERQRGNFPDRFSGHQFPNYSSELNVNALLLGDSALYLCASRPGQATGETQYFGPGTRLLVL.

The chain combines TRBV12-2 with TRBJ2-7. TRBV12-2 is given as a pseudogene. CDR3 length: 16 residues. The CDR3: CASRLALGHLESEQYF. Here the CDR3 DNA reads TGTGCAAGTCGCTTAGCGCTTGGGCATCTAGAAAGCGAGCAGTACTTC.

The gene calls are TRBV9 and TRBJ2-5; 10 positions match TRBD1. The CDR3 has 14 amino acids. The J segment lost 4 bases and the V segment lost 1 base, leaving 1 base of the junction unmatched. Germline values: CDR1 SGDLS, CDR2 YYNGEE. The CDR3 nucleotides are TGTGCCAGCAGCGTATGGACAGGGGGAGAGACCCAGTACTTC. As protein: CASSVWTGGETQYF. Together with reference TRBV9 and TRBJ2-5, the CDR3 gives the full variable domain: DSGVTQTPKHLITATGQRVTLRCSPRSGDLSVYWYQQSLDQGLQFLIQYYNGEERAKGNILERFSAQQFPDLHSELNLSSLELGDSALYFCASSVWTGGETQYFGPGTRLLVL.